The 9 T cell receptor beta chains below were found in one sample sequenced in a study of Graves' ophthalmopathy and Graves' hyperthyroidism. Transcripts of RNA were the source for amplifying TCR beta CDR3 regions. First-round RT-PCR used HTBI primers; second-round multiplex PCR followed. TCRdb reprocessed the multiplex PCR reads via MiXCR and lists one record per CDR3 protein. The sample consists of a few hundred thousand distinct CDR3 sequences, roughly 14% of them appearing once. Sample: peripheral blood. The receptors here all came from a woman aged 18-35 years with stable Graves' hyperthyroidism.

This clonotype showed up many times. The gene calls are TRBV19 and TRBJ2-2; D possibly uses TRBD1 or TRBD2 (5 bases each). V lost 10 bases to trimming and J lost 2 bases, with 14 bases between them. This CDR3 spans 14 amino acids. Germline V lookup: CDR1 LNHDA, CDR2 SQIVND (reference sequence). CDR3 bases: TGTGCCACCAAGGGGCCGGGAAACACCGGGGAGCTGTTTTTT. Protein product: CATKGPGNTGELFF.

This clonotype occurred many times. The J gene is TRBJ2-7, the V gene TRBV12-3 or TRBV12-4; 9 positions match TRBD1. The CDR3 is 14 residues long. The J segment lost 6 bases and the V segment lost 3 bases, leaving 6 bases of the junction unmatched. CDR3: CASSLRGQGSEQYF. In nucleotides, the CDR3 is TGTGCCAGCAGTTTGCGGGGACAGGGCTCCGAGCAGTACTTC.

This clonotype was detected ten times or more. Sequence at one end of the junction differs from germline and may be a read error. The gene calls are TRBV5-1 and TRBJ2-7; D could derive from TRBD1 or TRBD2 (6 bases each). The CDR3 length is 13 residues. From germline, CDR1 is SGHRS and CDR2 YFSETQ. The CDR3 DNA sequence: TGTGCCAGCAGTTTGGAGGGGGCCTACGAGCAGTACTTC. Its translation is CASSLEGAYEQYF.

This clonotype was counted many times. The V and J genes are TRBV9 and TRBJ1-1, with D uncertain. The CDR3 spans 14 residues. Germline V gene sequence: CDR1 SGDLS, CDR2 YYNGEE. Trimming stripped 0 bases from V and 0 bases from J, with 6 bases between. In DNA form, the CDR3 reads TGTGCCAGCAGCGTAGGGGCCCTGAACACTGAAGCTTTCTTT. Translation gives CASSVGALNTEAFF.

This clonotype was counted ten times or more. This chain uses TRBV25-1 with TRBJ1-2; no clear D gene. V lost 3 bases, J lost 3 bases, and 20 bases lay in between. Germline assignment: CDR1 MGHDK and CDR2 SYGVNS. This CDR3 is built from 17 residues. The CDR3 is CASSDIVWGGGHYGYTF. The CDR3, as DNA: TGTGCCAGCAGTGATATCGTCTGGGGAGGAGGGCACTATGGCTACACCTTC.

This clonotype was observed at least ten times. The chain has TRBV3-1 and TRBJ1-1; 7 positions match TRBD1. CDR1 and CDR2 (germline): LGHDT, YNNKEL (reference sequence). V shed 0 bases, J shed 1 base, and the junction held 5 bases outside the gene matches. CDR3 length: 16 residues. In DNA form, the CDR3 reads TGTGCCAGCAGCCAAGAGTGGGGACAGCCGAACACTGAAGCTTTCTTT. Translated: CASSQEWGQPNTEAFF. Looking up the rest from reference TRBV3-1 and TRBJ1-1 gives the full variable domain: DTAVSQTPKYLVTQMGNDKSIKCEQNLGHDTMYWYKQDSKKFLKIMFSYNNKELIINETVPNRFSPKSPDKAHLNLHINSLELGDSAVYFCASSQEWGQPNTEAFFGQGTRLTVV.

There are many counts of this clonotype. This chain joins TRBV20-1 and TRBJ1-2; no clear D. The CDR3 loop spans 11 amino acids. V gave up 2 bases and J gave up 8 bases, with 9 bases separating them. The germline CDR1 and CDR2 sequences are DFQATT and SNEGSKA (reference sequence). DNA of the CDR3: TGCAGTGCTAGAAGGAAGCGGGGCTACACCTTC. Translation: CSARRKRGYTF.

This clonotype showed up just a few times. This rearrangement joins TRBV20-1 to TRBJ2-7; TRBD1 or TRBD2 may be the D gene (5 bases each). CDR3 size: 20 residues. Trimming pared 0 bases from V and 2 bases from J, leaving 29 bases between. In germline, CDR1 is DFQATT, CDR2 SNEGSKA (reference sequence). DNA for the CDR3: TGCAGTGCTAGAGATATTTTCAAATGGTCTCGGGGCAGTGTAACCTACGAGCAGTACTTC. Its protein is CSARDIFKWSRGSVTYEQYF.

Worth noting for this clonotype: A much larger clone differs from this one at a single base, so this may be a read error. The gene calls are TRBV11-3 and TRBJ2-7; D assignment may be TRBD1 or TRBD2 (5 bases each). Trimming took off 5 bases at V and 3 bases at J, with 14 bases between the two ends. From germline, CDR1 is SGHNT and CDR2 YENEEA. This CDR3 is built from 14 residues. The DNA for the CDR3 is TGTGCCAGCAGCGAAGAGGGGTATGACTACGAGCAGTACTTC. Encoded protein: CASSEEGYDYEQYF.